Listed below are T cell receptor beta chains from one sample, sequenced in a study of post-analysis software for immune sequencing data. One entry per CDR3 protein results from TCRdb running MiXCR on the PCR reads. The sample records 150,000 to 200,000 distinct CDR3 sequences, roughly 31% being singletons. Sequenced material: blood. These receptors were taken from a girl aged 5 to 17 with multiple sclerosis. CDR3s include the opening cysteine and the closing phenylalanine or tryptophan. D genes are given only for firm matches. Clone size is given for some rows only: seen once, a few or many times, or a class if the clone is expanded.

d_gene	abundance	v_gene	CDR3aa
NA	few	TRBV29-1	CSVEDGELFF
NA	many	TRBV5-6	CASTNRVTYNEQFF
NA	NA	TRBV15	CATSMPNQPQHF
TRBD2	NA	TRBV7-6	CASSTGTSFAGELFF
NA	few	TRBV20-1	CSATLGRVSNQPQHF
NA	NA	TRBV30	CAWGRGFNNQPQHF
NA	NA	TRBV12-3/TRBV12-4	CASKGGRGQRWNQPQHF
NA	few	TRBV6-5	CASSGSGSAGADVLTF
NA	few	TRBV20-1	CSARFSGRQETQYF
NA	NA	TRBV5-1	CASRPTWTTYGYTF
NA	NA	TRBV7-2	CASSRSAPGSGALGGYTF
NA	few	TRBV5-1	CASSLGGSVGTEAFF
TRBD2	NA	TRBV5-6	CASSFYGLAGEETQYF
NA	many	TRBV5-1	CASSLRFGAALDTQYF
NA	many	TRBV7-8	CASSFGGDPHEQYF
NA	NA	TRBV30	CAWKPGAGNTIYF
TRBD1	few	TRBV7-9	CASSGRDRDSPEVGYTF
TRBD2	few	TRBV7-2	CASSLVPRGGRANEQFF
NA	many	TRBV14	CASRPGQSYGYTF
NA	NA	TRBV5-1	CASSLLAAYNEQFF